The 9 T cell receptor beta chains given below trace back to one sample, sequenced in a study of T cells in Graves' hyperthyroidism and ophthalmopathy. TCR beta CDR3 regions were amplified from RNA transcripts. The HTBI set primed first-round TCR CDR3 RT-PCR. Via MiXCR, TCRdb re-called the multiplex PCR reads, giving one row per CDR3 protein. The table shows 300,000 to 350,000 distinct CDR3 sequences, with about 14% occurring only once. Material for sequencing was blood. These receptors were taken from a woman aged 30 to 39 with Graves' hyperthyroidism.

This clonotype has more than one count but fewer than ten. The CDR3 nucleotides are TGCAGCGTTGATACGGGAGGGAACATTCAGTACTTC. Translation: CSVDTGGNIQYF. The gene calls are TRBV29-1 and TRBJ2-4; 8 bases align to TRBD2. Losses at the gene ends were 3 bases for V and 7 bases for J; bases not matched to a gene: 2. CDR1 is SQVTM, CDR2 ANQGSEA, per germline. CDR3 length: 12 residues.

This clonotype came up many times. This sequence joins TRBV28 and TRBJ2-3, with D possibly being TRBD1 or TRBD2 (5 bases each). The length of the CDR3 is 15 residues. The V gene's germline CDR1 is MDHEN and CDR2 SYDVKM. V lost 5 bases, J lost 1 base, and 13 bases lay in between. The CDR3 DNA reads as TGTGCCAGCAGTCGAAGGGGAGTTGGCACAGATACGCAGTATTTT. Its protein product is CASSRRGVGTDTQYF.

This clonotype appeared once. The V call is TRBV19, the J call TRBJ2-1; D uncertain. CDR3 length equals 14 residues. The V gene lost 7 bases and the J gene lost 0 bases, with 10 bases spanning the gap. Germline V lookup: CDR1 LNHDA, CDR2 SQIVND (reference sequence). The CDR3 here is CASKVADSYNEQFF. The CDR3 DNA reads TGTGCCAGTAAGGTGGCGGACTCCTACAATGAGCAGTTCTTC.

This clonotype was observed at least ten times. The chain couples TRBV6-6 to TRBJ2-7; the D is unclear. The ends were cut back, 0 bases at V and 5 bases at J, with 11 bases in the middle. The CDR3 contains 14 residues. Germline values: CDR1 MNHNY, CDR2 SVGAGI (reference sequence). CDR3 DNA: TGTGCCAGCAGTTACTCGGCTAGGGAAAACGAGCAGTACTTC. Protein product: CASSYSARENEQYF.

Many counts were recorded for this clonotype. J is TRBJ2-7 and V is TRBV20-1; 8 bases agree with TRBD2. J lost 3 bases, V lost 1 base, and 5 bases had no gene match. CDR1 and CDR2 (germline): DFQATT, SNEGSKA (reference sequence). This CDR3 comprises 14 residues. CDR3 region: CSARGVAGFYEQYF. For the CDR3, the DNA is TGCAGTGCTAGAGGTGTAGCGGGGTTCTACGAGCAGTACTTC.

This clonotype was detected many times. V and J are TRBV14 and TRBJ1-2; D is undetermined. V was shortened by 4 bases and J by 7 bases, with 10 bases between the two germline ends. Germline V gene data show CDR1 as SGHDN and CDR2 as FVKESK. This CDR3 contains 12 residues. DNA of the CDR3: TGTGCCAGCAGCCCGGGGTTTACTGGCTACACCTTC. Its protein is CASSPGFTGYTF.

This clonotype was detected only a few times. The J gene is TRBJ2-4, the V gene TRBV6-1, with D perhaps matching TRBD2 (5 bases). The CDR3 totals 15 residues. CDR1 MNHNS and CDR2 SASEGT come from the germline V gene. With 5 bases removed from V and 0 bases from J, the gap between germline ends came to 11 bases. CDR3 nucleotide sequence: TGTGCCAGCAGTCCCCCGGGGAAAGCCAAAAACATTCAGTACTTC. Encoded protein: CASSPPGKAKNIQYF.

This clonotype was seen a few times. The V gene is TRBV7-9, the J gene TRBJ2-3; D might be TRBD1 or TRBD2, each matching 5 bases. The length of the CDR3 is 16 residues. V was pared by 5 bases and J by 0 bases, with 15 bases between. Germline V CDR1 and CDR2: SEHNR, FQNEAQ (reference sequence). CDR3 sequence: CASSLGELHSTDTQYF. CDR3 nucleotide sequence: TGTGCCAGCAGCCTGGGGGAATTACATAGCACAGATACGCAGTATTTT.

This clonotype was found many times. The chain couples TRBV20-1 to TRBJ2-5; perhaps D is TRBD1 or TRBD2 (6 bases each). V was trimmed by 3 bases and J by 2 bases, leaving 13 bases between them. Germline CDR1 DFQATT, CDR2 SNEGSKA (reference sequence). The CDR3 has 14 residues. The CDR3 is CSAREGGVQETQYF. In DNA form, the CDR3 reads TGCAGTGCTAGGGAGGGGGGAGTACAAGAGACCCAGTACTTC.